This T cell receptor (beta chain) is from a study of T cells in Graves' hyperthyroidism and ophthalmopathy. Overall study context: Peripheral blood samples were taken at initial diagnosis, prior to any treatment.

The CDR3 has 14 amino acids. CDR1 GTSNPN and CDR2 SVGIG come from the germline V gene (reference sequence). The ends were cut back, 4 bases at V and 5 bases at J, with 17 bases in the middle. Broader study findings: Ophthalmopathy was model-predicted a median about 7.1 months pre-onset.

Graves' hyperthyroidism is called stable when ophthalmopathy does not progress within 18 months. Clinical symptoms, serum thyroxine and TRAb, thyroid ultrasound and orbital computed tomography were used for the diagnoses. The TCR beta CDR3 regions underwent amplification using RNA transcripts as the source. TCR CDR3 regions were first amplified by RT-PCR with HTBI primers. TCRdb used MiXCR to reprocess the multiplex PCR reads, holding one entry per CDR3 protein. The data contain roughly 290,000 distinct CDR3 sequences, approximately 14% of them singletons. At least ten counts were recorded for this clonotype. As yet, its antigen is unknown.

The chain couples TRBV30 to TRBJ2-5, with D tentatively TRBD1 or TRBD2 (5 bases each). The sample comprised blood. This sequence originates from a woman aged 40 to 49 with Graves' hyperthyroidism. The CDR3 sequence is CAWNGARSRETQYF. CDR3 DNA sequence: TGTGCCTGGAACGGGGCCAGGTCTAGGGAGACCCAGTACTTC.